This record concerns one T cell receptor (beta chain) sequence. The antigen is unknown. This sample is drawn from a study of cytomegalovirus exposure and HLA in healthy donors. Findings and limits, study-wide: There were 164 TCR beta chains listed as cytomegalovirus-associated.

Primers for the PCR totalled 60 Vbeta and 13 Jbeta. Per the original methods: Roughly 80 million unique TCR beta chains, roughly 11 million shared, were counted in a later analysis. Some clones are missing from TCRdb's copy, which holds only in-frame ones; the method was immunoSEQ multiplex PCR. That table furnishes V, J and clone size, whereas the DNA furnished D and trimming. Among around 190,000 clones listed, around three quarters were seen once. Germline CDR1 is MGHDK and CDR2 is SYGVNS. The CDR3 runs 17 residues. J lost 1 base, V lost 3 bases, and 9 bases had no gene match. This TCR was recovered from a man aged 30 to 39 in good health and CMV-seronegative. The sample taken for sequencing was PBMCs. V and J are TRBV25-1 and TRBJ2-7, with 10 positions matching TRBD2. CDR3 coding DNA: TGTGCCAGCAGTGATGCTAGCGGGAGCCCCGCTTCCTACGAGCAGTACTTC. Translated: CASSDASGSPASYEQYF.